The present T cell receptor (beta chain) was sequenced within a study of patients and donors after allogeneic stem cell transplantation. Trimming shortened V by 6 bases and J by 3 bases, and 9 bases separated the two germline ends. The CDR3 sequence is 13 residues long. TCRdb recomputed calls from the RT-PCR reads with MiXCR, one row per CDR3 protein. This table has 160,000 or so distinct CDR3 sequences, approximately 22% appearing once. The sequence was collected from a human donor who was either an allogeneic HSCT recipient or a stem cell or donor lymphocyte infusion donor (not recorded which). It is not recorded whose cells these are; they may come from a transplant donor. The source material was blood, either unsorted or a sorted T cell fraction (not recorded which). The rearrangement links TRBV12-3 or TRBV12-4 to TRBJ1-5; a possible D gene is TRBD1 (5 bases). The CDR3 region is CASREDTNQPQHF. CDR3 bases: TGTGCCAGCAGGGAGGACACCAATCAGCCCCAGCATTTT.